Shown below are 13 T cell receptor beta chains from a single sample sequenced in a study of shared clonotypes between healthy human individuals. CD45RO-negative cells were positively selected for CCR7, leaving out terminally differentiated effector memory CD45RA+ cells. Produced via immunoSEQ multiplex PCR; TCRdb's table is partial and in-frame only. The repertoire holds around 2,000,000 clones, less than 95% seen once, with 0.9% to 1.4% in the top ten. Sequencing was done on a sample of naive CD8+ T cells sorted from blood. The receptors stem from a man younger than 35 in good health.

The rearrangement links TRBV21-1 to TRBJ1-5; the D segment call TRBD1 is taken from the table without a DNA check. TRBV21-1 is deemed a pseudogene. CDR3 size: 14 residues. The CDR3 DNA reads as TGTGCCAGCAGCAAAAAGGGGGCCGATCAGCCCCAGCATTTT. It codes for CASSKKGADQPQHF.

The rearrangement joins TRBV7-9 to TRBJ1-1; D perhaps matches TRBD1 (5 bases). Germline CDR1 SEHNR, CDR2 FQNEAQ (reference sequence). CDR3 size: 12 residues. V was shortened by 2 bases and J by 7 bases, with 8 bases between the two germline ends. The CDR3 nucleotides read TGTGCCAGCAGCTTACAGGGCGGTGAAGCTTTCTTT. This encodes CASSLQGGEAFF.

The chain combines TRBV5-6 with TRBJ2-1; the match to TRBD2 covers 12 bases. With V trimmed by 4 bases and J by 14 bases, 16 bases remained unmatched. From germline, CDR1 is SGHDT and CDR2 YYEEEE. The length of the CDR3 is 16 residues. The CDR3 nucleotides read TGTGCCAGCAGCCTAGTTGGGACTAGCGGGTGGCTGGGGGAGTTCTTC. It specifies CASSLVGTSGWLGEFF.

CDR3 nucleotides: TGTGCCAGCAGTCCCGGGACAGCTCTCTCCTACGAGCAGTACTTC. Its translation: CASSPGTALSYEQYF. This sequence joins TRBV6-1 and TRBJ2-7, with TRBD1 identical over 7 bases. Germline V lookup: CDR1 MNHNS, CDR2 SASEGT. Germline trimming cut 5 bases from V and 0 bases from J; bases unmatched to any gene: 7. This CDR3 is 15 amino acids long.

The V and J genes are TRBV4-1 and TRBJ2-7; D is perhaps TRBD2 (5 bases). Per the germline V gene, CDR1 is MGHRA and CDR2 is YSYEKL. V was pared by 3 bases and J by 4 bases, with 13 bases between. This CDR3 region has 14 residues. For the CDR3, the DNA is TGCGCCAGCAGCCATTTACCTGGGGAGTACGAGCAGTACTTC. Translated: CASSHLPGEYEQYF.

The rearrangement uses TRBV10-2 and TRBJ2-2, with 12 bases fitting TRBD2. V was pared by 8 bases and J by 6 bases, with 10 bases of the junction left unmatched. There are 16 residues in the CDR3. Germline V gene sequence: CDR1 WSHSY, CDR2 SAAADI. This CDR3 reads CASPTSGSKEPGELFF. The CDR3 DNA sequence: TGCGCCAGCCCGACTAGCGGGAGTAAAGAACCCGGGGAGCTGTTTTTT.

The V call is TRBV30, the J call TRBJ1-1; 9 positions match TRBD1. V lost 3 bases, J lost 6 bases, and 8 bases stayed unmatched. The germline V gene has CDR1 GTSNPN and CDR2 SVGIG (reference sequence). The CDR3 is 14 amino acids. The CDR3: CAWREGQGFAEAFF. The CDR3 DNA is TGTGCCTGGAGGGAAGGACAGGGGTTCGCTGAAGCTTTCTTT.

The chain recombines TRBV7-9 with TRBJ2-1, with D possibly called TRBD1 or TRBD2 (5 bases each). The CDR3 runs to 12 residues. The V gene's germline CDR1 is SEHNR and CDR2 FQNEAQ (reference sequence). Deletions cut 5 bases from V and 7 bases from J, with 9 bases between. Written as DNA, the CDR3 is TGTGCCAGCAGCGGGGACGGAAATGAGCAGTTCTTC. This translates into CASSGDGNEQFF.

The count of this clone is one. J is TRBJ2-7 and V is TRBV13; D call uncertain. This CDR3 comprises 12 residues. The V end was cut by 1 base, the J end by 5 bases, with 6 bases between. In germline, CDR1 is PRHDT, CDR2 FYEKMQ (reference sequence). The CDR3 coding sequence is TGTGCCAGCAGCTTAGTTCTACACGAGCAGTACTTC. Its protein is CASSLVLHEQYF.

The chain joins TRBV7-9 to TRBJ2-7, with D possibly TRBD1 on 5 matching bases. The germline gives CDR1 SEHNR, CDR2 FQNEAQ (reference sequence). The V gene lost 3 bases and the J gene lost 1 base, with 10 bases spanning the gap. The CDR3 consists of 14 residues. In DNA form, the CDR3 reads TGTGCCAGCAGCTTTGAGGACAAGTCCTACGAGCAGTACTTC. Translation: CASSFEDKSYEQYF.

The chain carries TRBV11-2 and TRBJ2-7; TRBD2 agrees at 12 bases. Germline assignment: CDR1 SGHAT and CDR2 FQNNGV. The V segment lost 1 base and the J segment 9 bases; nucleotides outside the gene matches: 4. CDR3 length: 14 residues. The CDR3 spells CASSLGTSGRSQYF. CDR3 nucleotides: TGTGCCAGCAGCTTAGGCACTAGCGGGAGGTCGCAGTACTTC.

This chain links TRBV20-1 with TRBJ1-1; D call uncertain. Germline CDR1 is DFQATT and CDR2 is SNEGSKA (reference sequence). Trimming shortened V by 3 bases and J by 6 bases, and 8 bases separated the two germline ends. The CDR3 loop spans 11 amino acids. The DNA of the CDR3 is TGCAGTGCTAGGTTTCTTGCTGAAGCTTTCTTT. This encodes CSARFLAEAFF.

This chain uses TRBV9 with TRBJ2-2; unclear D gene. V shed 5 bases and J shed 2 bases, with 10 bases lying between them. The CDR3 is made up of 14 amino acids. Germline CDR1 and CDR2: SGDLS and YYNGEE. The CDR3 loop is CASSAWGNTGELFF. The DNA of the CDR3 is TGTGCCAGCAGTGCATGGGGAAACACCGGGGAGCTGTTTTTT.